This TCR beta chain originates from a study of T cell repertoires in cytomegalovirus infection. Study-wide context: It was the public TCR beta signatures that indicated both CMV infection and matching HLA type.

Study outcomes and limitations: What dominated the ex vivo response were HLA-C-restricted CMV-specific TCR beta clonotypes.

One entry per CDR3 protein results from TCRdb running MiXCR on the reads. The table shows more than 300,000 distinct CDR3 sequences, with about 34% occurring only once. Germline values: CDR1 MNHEY, CDR2 SMNVEV (reference sequence). The CDR3 is made up of 12 amino acids. Trimming pared 6 bases from V and 2 bases from J, leaving 8 bases between. In its sample, this clonotype was seen a few times. The target antigen is unknown. This specimen consisted of cultured PBMCs, obtained from culture after CMV antigen stimulation. The clonotype was recovered from a human donor in good health (CMV status not recorded). Some clones in this sample may be carry-over from other donors' samples. The gene calls are TRBV27 and TRBJ2-7; D remains unclear. The CDR3 protein is CASSASPYEQYF. As DNA, the CDR3 is TGTGCCAGCAGCGCCTCCCCCTACGAGCAGTACTTC.